These T cell receptor beta chains were read from a single sample in a study of CD8+CD57+ T cells in acquired aplastic anemia. A single record per CDR3 protein comes from TCRdb applying MiXCR to the reads. The sample yields hundreds of thousands of distinct CDR3 sequences, over 25% seen once. The sequenced sample was sorted CD4+, CD8+, or CD8+CD57+ T cells (not recorded which) from PBMCs. Every receptor here comes from a human donor with aplastic anemia. Each CDR3 is given with its conserved first and last residue. D genes are given only for firm matches. Some rows mark clone size as missing; the rest say once, few, many or name a class of expanded clone.

v_gene,d_gene,abundance,j_gene,CDR3nt,CDR3aa
TRBV4-3,NA,few,TRBJ1-2,TGCGCCAGCAGCCAAGAGAGGGCCCGACAGACCTATGGCTACACCTTC,CASSQERARQTYGYTF
TRBV15,NA,NA,TRBJ2-7,TGTGCCACCGCACACACCCCGAACTACGAGCAGTACTTC,CATAHTPNYEQYF
TRBV30,NA,NA,TRBJ1-2,TGTGCCTGGAGGGGATCAGGGTATGGCTACACCTTC,CAWRGSGYGYTF
TRBV10-3,NA,NA,TRBJ1-6,TGTGCCAGCAGGATAAGACCGAGCTCCTATAATTCACCCCTCCACTTT,CASRIRPSSYNSPLHF
TRBV19,NA,NA,TRBJ2-1,TGTGCCAGTAGTGGGCTAGTTACCAATGAGCAGTTCTTC,CASSGLVTNEQFF
TRBV5-1,TRBD1,NA,TRBJ1-2,TGCGCCAGCAGCTTGCTCGGACAGGACTATGGCTACACCTTC,CASSLLGQDYGYTF
TRBV7-8,NA,many,TRBJ1-6,TGTGCCAGCAGCTTAGCAGCCGGCTCGGTGGGTTCACCCCTCCACTTT,CASSLAAGSVGSPLHF
TRBV20-1,TRBD1,many,TRBJ2-3,TGCAGTTCAGGGGGCACGGATACGCAGTATTTT,CSSGGTDTQYF
TRBV7-3,TRBD1,NA,TRBJ2-1,TGTGCCAGCAGCCCCTCGACAGGGTACAATGAGCAGTTCTTC,CASSPSTGYNEQFF
TRBV20-1,TRBD1,NA,TRBJ2-7,TGCAGTGCCCTTAACTGGGGACAGGCGGCCTACGAGCAGTACTTC,CSALNWGQAAYEQYF
TRBV14,NA,many,TRBJ1-1,TGTGCCAGCAGCCAAGTGAACACTGAAGCTTTCTTT,CASSQVNTEAFF
TRBV5-1,TRBD1,many,TRBJ2-7,TGCGCCAGCAGCTTGGGGGACAGAGCCTACGAGCAGTACTTC,CASSLGDRAYEQYF
TRBV15,NA,many,TRBJ2-5,TGTGCCACCAGCAAGACAGGAACCCTCCAAGAGACCCAGTACTTC,CATSKTGTLQETQYF
TRBV10-3,TRBD1,many,TRBJ2-7,TGTGCCATCAGTGAGAAAGGGACAGATCTCAACGAGCAGTACTTC,CAISEKGTDLNEQYF
TRBV9,NA,few,TRBJ2-1,TGTGCCAGCAGCGTAGGGCTTCTCAACAATGAGCAGTTCTTC,CASSVGLLNNEQFF
TRBV24-1,NA,many,TRBJ1-2,TGTGCCACCAGTGACCCCACGGTTACCTATGGCTACACCTTC,CATSDPTVTYGYTF
TRBV2,NA,many,TRBJ2-3,TGTGCCACCTTCAGCGGGCCCCGCACAGATACGCAGTATTTT,CATFSGPRTDTQYF
TRBV15,NA,NA,TRBJ2-7,TGTGCCACCAGCAGCAGTTCTAACGAGCAGTACTTC,CATSSSSNEQYF
TRBV29-1,NA,many,TRBJ1-2,TGCAGCGTCGCCAGACAGGACACTAACTATGGCTACACCTTC,CSVARQDTNYGYTF
TRBV11-1,NA,NA,TRBJ2-4,TGTGCCAGCAGCTTACCTGGTGCCGGGAATGACATTCAGTACTTC,CASSLPGAGNDIQYF
TRBV4-2,TRBD2,NA,TRBJ2-2,TGTGCCAGCAGCCAAGACCCGACTAGCAATGCCGGGGAGCTGTTTTTT,CASSQDPTSNAGELFF
TRBV2,NA,many,TRBJ1-1,TGTGCCAGCAGTGAAGCGCTATATGGTCCGAGTCTTCCCCAAGCTTTCTTT,CASSEALYGPSLPQAFF